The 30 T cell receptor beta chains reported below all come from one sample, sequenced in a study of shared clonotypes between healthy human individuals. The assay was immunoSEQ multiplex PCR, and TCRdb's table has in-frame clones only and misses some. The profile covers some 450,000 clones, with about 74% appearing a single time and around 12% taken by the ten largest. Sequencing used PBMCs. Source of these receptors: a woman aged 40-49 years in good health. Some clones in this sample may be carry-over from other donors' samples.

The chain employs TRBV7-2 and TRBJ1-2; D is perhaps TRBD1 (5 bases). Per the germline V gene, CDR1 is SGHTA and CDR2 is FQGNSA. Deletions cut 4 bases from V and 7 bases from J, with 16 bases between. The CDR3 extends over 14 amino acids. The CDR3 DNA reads TGTGCCAGCAGCTCGGGGCAGGGTGTGGCTGGCTACACCTTC. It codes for CASSSGQGVAGYTF.

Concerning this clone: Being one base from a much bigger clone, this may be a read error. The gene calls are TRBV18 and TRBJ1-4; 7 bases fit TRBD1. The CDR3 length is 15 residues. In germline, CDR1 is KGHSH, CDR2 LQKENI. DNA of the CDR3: TGTGCCAGCTCACCGCGGGACAGCTTTAATGAAAAACTGTCTTTT. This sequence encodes CASSPRDSFNEKLSF.

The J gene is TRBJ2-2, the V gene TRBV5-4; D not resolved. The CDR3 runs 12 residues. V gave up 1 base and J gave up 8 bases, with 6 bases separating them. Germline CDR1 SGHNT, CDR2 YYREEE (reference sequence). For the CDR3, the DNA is TGTGCCAGCAGCTTGAATGTAGGGGAGCTGTTTTTT. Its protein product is CASSLNVGELFF.

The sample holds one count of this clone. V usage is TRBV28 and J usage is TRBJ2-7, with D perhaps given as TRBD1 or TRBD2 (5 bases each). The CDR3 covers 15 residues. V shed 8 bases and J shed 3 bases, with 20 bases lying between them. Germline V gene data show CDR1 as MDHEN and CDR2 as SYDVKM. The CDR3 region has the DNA TGTGCCAGCTATACGATGGGGGAGAGGGGCTACGAGCAGTACTTC. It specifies CASYTMGERGYEQYF. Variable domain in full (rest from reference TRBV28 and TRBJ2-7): DVKVTQSSRYLVKRTGEKVFLECVQDMDHENMFWYRQDPGLGLRLIYFSYDVKMKEKGDIPEGYSVSREKKERFSLILESASTNQTSMYLCASYTMGERGYEQYFGPGTRLTVT.

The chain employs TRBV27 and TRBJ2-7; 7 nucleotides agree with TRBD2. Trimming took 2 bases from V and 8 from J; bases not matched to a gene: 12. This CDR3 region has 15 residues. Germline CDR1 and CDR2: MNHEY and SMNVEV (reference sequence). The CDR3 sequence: CASSLSGRGSSQQYF. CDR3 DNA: TGTGCCAGCAGTTTAAGCGGGCGCGGGAGTAGTCAGCAGTACTTC.

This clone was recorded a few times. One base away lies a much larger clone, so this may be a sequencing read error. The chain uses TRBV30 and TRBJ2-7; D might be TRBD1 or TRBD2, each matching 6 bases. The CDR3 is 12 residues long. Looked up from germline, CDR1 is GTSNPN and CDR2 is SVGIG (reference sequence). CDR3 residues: CARSRRGDEQYF. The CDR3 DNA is TGTGCCCGGAGTAGGAGGGGGGACGAGCAGTACTTC.

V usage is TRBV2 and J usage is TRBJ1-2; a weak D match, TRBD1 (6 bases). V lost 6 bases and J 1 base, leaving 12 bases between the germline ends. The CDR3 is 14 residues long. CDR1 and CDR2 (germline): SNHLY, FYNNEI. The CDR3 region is CASSPGAHNYGYTF. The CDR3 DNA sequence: TGTGCCAGCAGCCCGGGGGCCCATAACTATGGCTACACCTTC.

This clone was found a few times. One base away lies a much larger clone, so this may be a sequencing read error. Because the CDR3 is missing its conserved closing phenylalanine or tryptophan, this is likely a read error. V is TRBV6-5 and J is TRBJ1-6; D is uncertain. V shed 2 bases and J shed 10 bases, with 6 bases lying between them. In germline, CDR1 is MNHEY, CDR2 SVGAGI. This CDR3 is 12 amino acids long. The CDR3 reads CASSYRASPLHL. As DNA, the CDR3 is TGTGCCAGCAGTTACCGGGCCTCACCCCTCCACCTT.

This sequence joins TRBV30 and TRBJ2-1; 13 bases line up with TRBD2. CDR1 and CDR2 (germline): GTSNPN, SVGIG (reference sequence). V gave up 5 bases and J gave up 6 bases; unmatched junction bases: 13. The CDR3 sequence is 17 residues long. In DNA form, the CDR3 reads TGTGCCTGGTCCCCCGGACTAGCGGGAGCCACCGGCAATGAGCAGTTCTTC. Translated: CAWSPGLAGATGNEQFF.

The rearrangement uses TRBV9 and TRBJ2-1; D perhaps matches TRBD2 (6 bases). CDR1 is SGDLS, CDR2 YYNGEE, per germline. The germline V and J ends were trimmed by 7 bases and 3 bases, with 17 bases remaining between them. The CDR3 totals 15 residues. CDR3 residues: CASGPARGYYNEQFF. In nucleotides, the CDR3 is TGTGCCAGCGGCCCCGCGCGGGGTTACTACAATGAGCAGTTCTTC.

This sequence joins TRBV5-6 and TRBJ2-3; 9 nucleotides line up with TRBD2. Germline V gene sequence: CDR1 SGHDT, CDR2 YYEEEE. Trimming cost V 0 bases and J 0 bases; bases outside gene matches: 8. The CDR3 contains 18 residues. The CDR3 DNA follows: TGTGCCAGCAGCTTGGGGTTAGCGGGGGCAGCTAGCACAGATACGCAGTATTTT. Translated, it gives CASSLGLAGAASTDTQYF. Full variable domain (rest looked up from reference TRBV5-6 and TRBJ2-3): DAGVTQSPTHLIKTRGQQVTLRCSPKSGHDTVSWYQQALGQGPQFIFQYYEEEERQRGNFPDRFSGHQFPNYSSELNVNALLLGDSALYLCASSLGLAGAASTDTQYFGPGTRLTVL.

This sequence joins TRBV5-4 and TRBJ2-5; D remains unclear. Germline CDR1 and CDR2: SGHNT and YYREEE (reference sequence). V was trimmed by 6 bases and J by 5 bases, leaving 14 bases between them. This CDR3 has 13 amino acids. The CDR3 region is CASTSRQEETQYF. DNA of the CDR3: TGTGCCAGCACCTCCCGGCAGGAGGAGACCCAGTACTTC. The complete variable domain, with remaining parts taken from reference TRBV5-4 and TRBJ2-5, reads ETGVTQSPTHLIKTRGQQVTLRCSSQSGHNTVSWYQQALGQGPQFIFQYYREEENGRGNFPPRFSGLQFPNYSSELNVNALELDDSALYLCASTSRQEETQYFGPGTRLLVL.

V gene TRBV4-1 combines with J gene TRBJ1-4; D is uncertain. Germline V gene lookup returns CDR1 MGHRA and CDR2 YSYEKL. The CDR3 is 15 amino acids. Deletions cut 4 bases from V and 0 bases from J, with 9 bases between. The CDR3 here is CASSLPFTTNEKLFF. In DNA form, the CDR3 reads TGCGCCAGCAGCCTCCCCTTTACAACTAATGAAAAACTGTTTTTT.

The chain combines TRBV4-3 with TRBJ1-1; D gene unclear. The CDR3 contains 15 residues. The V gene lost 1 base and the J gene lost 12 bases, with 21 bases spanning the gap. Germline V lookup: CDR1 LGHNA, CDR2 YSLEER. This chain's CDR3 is CASSQVSSSVARTFF. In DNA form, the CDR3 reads TGCGCCAGCAGCCAAGTTTCGAGCTCTGTCGCTAGGACTTTCTTT.

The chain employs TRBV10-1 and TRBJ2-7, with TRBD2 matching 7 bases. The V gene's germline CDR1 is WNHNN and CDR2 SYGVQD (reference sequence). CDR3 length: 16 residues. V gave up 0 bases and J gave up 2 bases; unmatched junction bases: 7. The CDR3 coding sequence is TGCGCCAGCAGTGAGTCGGGGTCGGGAGGTGCCTACGAGCAGTACTTC. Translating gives CASSESGSGGAYEQYF.

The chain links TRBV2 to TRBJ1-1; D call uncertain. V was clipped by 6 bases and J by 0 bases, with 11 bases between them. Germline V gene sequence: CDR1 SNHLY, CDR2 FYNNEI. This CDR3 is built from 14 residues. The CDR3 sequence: CASRVQYMNTEAFF. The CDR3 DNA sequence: TGTGCCAGCAGGGTACAGTATATGAACACTGAAGCTTTCTTT.

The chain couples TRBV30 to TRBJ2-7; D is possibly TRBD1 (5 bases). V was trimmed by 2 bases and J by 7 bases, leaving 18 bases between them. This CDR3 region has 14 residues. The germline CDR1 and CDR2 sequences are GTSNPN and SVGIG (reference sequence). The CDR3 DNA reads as TGTGCCTGGAGTCCCTTAGGGGCATTCTGGGAGCAGTACTTC. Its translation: CAWSPLGAFWEQYF.

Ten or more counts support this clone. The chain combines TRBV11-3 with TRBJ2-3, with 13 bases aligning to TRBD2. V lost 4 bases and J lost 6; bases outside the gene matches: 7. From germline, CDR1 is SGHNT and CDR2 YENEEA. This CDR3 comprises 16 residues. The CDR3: CASSSGLAGADDTQYF. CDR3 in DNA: TGTGCCAGCAGCTCCGGACTAGCGGGAGCGGACGATACGCAGTATTTT.

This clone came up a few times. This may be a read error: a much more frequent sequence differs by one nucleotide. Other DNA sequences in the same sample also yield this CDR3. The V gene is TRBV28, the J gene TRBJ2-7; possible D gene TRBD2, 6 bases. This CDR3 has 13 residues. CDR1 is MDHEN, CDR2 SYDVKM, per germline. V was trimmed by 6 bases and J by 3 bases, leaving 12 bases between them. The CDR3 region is CASRSGGSYEQYF. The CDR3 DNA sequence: TGTGCCAGCAGATCTGGGGGGAGCTACGAGCAGTACTTC.

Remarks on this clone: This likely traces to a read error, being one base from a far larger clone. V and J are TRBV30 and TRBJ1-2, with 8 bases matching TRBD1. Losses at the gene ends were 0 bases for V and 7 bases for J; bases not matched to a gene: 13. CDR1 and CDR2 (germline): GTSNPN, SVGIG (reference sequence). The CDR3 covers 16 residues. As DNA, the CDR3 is TGTGCCTGGAGTGTATTTGAGGCAGGGGGCGAAAGTGGCTACACCTTC. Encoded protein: CAWSVFEAGGESGYTF.

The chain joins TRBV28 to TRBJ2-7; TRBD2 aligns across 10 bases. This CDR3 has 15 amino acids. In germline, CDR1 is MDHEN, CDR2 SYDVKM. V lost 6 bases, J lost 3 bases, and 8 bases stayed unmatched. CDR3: CASSWPGLAFYEQYF. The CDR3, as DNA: TGTGCCAGCAGCTGGCCGGGACTAGCGTTCTACGAGCAGTACTTC.

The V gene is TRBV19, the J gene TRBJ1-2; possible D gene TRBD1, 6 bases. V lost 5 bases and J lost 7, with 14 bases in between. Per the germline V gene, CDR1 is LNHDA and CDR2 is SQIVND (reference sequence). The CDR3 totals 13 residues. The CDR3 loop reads CASSVTGRLGYTF. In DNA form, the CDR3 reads TGTGCCAGTAGTGTAACAGGGCGTCTTGGCTACACCTTC.

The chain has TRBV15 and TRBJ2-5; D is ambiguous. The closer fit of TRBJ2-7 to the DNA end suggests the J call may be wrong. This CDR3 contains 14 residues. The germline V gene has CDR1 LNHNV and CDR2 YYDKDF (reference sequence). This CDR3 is CATSSGRGVREQYF. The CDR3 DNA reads TGTGCCACCAGCAGCGGTCGAGGAGTTCGCGAGCAGTACTTC.

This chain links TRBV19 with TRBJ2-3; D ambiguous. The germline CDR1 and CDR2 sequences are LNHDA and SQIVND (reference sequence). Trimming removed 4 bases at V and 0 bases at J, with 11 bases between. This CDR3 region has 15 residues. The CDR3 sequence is CASSRTVSSTDTQYF. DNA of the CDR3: TGTGCCAGTAGTAGGACGGTTTCTAGCACAGATACGCAGTATTTT.

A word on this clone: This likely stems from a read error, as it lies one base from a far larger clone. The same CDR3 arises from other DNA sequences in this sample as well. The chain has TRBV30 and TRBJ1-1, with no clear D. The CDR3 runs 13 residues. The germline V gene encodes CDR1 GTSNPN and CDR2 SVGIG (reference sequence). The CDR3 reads CAWEGNMNTEAFF. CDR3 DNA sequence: TGCGCCTGGGAGGGAAACATGAACACTGAAGCTTTCTTT.

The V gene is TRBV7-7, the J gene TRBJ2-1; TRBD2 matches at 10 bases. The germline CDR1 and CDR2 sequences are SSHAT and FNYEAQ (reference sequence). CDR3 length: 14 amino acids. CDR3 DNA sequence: TGTGCTAGCTCCCCTAGCGGGAGTCGTAATGAGCAGTTCTTC. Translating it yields CASSPSGSRNEQFF.

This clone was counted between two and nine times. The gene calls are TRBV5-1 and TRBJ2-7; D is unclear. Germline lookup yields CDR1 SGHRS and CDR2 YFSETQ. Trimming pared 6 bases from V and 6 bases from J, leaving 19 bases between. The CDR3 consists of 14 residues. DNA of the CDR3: TGCGCCAGCAAAATGTCGTTTGGGGTACGCGAGCAGTACTTC. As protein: CASKMSFGVREQYF.

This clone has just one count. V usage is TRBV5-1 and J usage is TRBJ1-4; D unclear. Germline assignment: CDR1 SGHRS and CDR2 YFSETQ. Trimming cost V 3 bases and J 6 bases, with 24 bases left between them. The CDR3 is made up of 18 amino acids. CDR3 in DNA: TGCGCCAGCAGCTGGGGAGGCTCCGTTTCGGGCGTGGATGAAAAACTGTTTTTT. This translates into CASSWGGSVSGVDEKLFF.

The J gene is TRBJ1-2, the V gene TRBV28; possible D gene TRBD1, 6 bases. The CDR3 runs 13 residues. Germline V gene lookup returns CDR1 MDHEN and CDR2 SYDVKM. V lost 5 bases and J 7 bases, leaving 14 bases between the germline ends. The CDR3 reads CASSPTGYSGYTF. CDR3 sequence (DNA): TGTGCCAGCAGTCCAACAGGGTACTCTGGCTACACCTTC.

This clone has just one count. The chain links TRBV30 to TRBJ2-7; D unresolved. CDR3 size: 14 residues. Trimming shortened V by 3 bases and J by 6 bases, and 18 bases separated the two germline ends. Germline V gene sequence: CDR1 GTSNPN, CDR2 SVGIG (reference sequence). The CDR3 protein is CAWRSLDLSREQYF. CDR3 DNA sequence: TGTGCCTGGAGGAGTTTAGACTTATCGCGCGAGCAGTACTTC.